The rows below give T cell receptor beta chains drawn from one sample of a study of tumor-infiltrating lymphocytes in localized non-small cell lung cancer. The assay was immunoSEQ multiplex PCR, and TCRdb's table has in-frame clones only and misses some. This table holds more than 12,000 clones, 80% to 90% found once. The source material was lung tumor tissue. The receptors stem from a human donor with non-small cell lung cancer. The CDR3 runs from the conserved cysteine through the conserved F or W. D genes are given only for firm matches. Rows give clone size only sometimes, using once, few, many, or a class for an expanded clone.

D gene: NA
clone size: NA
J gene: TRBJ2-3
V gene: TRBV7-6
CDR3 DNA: TGTGCCAGCAGCTTATCGGCAGGGCCAGGCGCAGATACGCAGTATTTT
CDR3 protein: CASSLSAGPGADTQYF

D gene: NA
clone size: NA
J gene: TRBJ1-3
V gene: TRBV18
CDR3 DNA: TGTGCCAGCTCACCATTAGGGACGGTAATCTCTGGAAACACCATATATTTT
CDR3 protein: CASSPLGTVISGNTIYF

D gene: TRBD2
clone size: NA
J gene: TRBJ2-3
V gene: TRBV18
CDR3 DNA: TGTGCCAGCTCCCGACTAGCCCCAGATACGCAGTATTTT
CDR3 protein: CASSRLAPDTQYF

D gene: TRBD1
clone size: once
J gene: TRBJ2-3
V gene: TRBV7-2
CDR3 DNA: TGTGCCAGCAGCATCCCGACAGGGGCCGGTACAAGCACAGATACGCAGTATTTT
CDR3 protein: CASSIPTGAGTSTDTQYF

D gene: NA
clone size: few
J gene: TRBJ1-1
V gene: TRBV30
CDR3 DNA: TGTGCCTGGAGGCAGGACACTGAAGCTTTCTTT
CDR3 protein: CAWRQDTEAFF

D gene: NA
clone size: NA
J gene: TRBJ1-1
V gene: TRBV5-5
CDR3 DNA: TGTGCCAGCAGCTTGCTCCCTGACACTGAAGCTTTCTTT
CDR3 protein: CASSLLPDTEAFF

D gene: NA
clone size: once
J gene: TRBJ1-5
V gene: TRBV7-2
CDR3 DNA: TGTGCCAGCAGCTTTTTTAGGGATCAGCCCCAGCATTTT
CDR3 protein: CASSFFRDQPQHF

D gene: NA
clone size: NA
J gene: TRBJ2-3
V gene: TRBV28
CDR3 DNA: TGTGCCAGCAGTCTCAACCCTTCTCGGCGGGATAGCACAGATACGCAGTATTTT
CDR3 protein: CASSLNPSRRDSTDTQYF

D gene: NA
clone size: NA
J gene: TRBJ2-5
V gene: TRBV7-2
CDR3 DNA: TGTGCCAGCACCCGGGACATAATGGAGACCCAGTACTTC
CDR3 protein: CASTRDIMETQYF

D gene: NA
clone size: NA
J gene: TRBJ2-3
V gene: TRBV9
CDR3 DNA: TGTGCCAGCAGCGTCGGCTCCACGGGTACGCAGTATTTT
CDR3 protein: CASSVGSTGTQYF

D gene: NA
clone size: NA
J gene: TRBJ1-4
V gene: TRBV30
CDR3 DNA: TGTGCCTGGAGTGTACGGGAGGGAAAACTGTTTTTT
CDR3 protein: CAWSVREGKLFF

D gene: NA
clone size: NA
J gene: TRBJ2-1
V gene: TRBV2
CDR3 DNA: TGTGCCAGCAGTGAGCTGACTAGCTACAATGAGCAGTTCTTC
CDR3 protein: CASSELTSYNEQFF

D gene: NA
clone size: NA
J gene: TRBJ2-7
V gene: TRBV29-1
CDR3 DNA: TGCAGCGTGGTTCGACGGGGCGGCGAGCAGTACTTC
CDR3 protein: CSVVRRGGEQYF

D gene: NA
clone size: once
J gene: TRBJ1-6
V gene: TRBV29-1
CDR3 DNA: TGCAGCGTCAGCATAGGGGACAATTCACCCCTCCACTTT
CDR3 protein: CSVSIGDNSPLHF

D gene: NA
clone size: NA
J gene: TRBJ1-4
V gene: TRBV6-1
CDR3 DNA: TGTGCCAGCAGTGAATCCAGGAGGAAGGGAGACTCAACTAATGAAAAACTGTTTTTT
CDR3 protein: CASSESRRKGDSTNEKLFF

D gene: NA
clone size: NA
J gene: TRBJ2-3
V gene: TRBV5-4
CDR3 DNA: TGTGCCAGCAGCTTGCCCACCTCTGAGGGATCCTATATGGGAGATACGCAGTATTTT
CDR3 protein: CASSLPTSEGSYMGDTQYF

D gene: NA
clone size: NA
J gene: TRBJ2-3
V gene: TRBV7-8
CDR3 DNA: TGTGCCAGCAGCTTAGCTACGGCAGATACGCAGTATTTT
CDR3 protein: CASSLATADTQYF

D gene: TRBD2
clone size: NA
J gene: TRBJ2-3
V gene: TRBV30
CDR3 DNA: TGTGCCTGGAGCCCTAGCGGGAGGGGAGGTACGCAGTATTTT
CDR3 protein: CAWSPSGRGGTQYF

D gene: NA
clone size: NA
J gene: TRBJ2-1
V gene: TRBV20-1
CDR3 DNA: TGCAGTGCGGAGTACAATGAGCAGTTCTTC
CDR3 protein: CSAEYNEQFF

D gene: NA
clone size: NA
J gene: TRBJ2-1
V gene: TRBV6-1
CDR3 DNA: TGTGCCAGCAATAATTTCAATGGCAATGAGCAGTTCTTC
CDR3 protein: CASNNFNGNEQFF

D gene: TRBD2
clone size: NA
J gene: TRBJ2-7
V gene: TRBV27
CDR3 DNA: TGTGCCAGCAGTCCGGTAGCGGGAGGGTTCTACGAGCAGTACTTC
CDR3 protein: CASSPVAGGFYEQYF

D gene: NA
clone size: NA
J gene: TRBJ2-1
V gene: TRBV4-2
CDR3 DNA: TGTGCCAGCAGCCAAGTGACCGGGGGCGCTGGGGATGAGCAGTTCTTC
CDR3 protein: CASSQVTGGAGDEQFF

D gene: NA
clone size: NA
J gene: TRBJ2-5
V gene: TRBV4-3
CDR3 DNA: TGCGCCAGCAGCCAAGAAGCTCGGTTCCAAGAGACCCAGTACTTC
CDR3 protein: CASSQEARFQETQYF

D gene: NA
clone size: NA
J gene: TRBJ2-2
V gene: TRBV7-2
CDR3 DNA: TGTGCCAGCTGGGCAGAGGGGAGCACCGGGGAGCTGTTTTTT
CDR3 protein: CASWAEGSTGELFF

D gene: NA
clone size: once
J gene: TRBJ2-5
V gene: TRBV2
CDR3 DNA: TGTGCCAGCAGTGCGAGTTTTGAGACCCAGTACTTC
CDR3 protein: CASSASFETQYF

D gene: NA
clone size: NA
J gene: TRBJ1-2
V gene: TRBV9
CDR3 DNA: TGTGCCAGCAGCGTAGGGACAGTTCCCGACTCCTACTATGGCTACACCTTC
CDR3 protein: CASSVGTVPDSYYGYTF

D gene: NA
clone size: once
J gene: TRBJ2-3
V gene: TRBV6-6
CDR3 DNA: TGTGCCAGCAGTTATTACGGGACAACAGATACGCAGTATTTT
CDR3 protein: CASSYYGTTDTQYF

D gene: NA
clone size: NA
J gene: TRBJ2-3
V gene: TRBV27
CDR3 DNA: TGTGCCAGCAGTGCTAGGGCCGGGACGCAGTATTTT
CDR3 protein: CASSARAGTQYF

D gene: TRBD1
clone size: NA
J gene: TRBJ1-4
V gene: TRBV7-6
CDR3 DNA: TGTGCCAGCAGCCGACAGGGAGCAACTAATGAAAAACTGTTTTTT
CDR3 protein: CASSRQGATNEKLFF

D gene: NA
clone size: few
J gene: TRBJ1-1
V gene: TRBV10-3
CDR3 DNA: TGTGCCATCAGGGGGAGGGAGAACACTGAAGCTTTCTTT
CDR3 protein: CAIRGRENTEAFF

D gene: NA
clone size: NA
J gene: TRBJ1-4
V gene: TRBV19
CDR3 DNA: TGTGCCAGTATCCCGCGGGGCCGAGACGAACTGTTTTTT
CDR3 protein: CASIPRGRDELFF

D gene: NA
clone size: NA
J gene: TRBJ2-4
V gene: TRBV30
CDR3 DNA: TGTGCCTGGAGGGACAGGAGCGGGAGAGGAGCCAAAAACATTCAGTACTTC
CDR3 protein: CAWRDRSGRGAKNIQYF

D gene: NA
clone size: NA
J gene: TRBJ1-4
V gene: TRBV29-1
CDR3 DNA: TGCAGCGTACGAAACGAAAAACTGTTTTTT
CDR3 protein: CSVRNEKLFF

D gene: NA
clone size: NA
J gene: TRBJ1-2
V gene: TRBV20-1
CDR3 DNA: TGCAGTGCTAGACGGGCAGATGGCTACACCTTC
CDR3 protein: CSARRADGYTF

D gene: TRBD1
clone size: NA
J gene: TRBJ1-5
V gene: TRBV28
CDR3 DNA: TGTGCCAGCAGCGGACAGGGAGTGTTGGATAGCAATCAGCCCCAGCATTTT
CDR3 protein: CASSGQGVLDSNQPQHF

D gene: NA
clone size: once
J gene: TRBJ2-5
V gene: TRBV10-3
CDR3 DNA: TGTGCCATCAGGCCGGGACCTGGGGAGACCCAGTACTTC
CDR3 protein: CAIRPGPGETQYF

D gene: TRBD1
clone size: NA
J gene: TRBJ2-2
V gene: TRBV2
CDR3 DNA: TGTGCCAGCAGGCCACAGGGGGCGGCCGGGGAGCTGTTTTTT
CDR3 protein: CASRPQGAAGELFF

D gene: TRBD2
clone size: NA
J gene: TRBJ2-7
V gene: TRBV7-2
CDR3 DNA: TGTGCCAGCAGCCCAACCACTAGCGTAGGAGAGCAGTACTTC
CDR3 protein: CASSPTTSVGEQYF

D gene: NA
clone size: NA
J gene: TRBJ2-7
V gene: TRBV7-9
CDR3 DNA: TGTGCCAGCGAGAGGACATCCTACGAGCAGTACTTC
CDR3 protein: CASERTSYEQYF

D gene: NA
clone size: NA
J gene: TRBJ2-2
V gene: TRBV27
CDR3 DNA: TGTGCCAGCAGTTTAGGGGCAGGGCGCACCGGGGAGCTGTTTTTT
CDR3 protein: CASSLGAGRTGELFF

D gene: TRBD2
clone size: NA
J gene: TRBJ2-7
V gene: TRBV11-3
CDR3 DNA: TGTGCCAGCGGACTCCGGACTAGCGGGAGGGCCGAGCAGTACTTC
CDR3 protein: CASGLRTSGRAEQYF

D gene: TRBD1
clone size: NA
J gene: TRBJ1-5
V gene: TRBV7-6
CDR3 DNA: TGTGCCAGCAGCCTAGGACAGGGCGGGCAGCCCCAGCATTTT
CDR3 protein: CASSLGQGGQPQHF

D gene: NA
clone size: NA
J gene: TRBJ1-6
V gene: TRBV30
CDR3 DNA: TGTGCCTGGAAGGTTGGGGCATATAATTCACCCCTCCACTTT
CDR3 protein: CAWKVGAYNSPLHF

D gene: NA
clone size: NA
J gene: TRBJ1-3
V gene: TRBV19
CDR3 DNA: TGTGCCAGTAAGAATTGGGGAACCTCTGGAAACACCATATATTTT
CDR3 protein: CASKNWGTSGNTIYF

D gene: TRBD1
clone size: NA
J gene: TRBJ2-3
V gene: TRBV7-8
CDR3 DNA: TGTGCCAGCAGCCAACCGGGACAGGGGGCATATAATACGCAGTATTTT
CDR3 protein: CASSQPGQGAYNTQYF

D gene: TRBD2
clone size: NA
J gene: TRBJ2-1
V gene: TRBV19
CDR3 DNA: TGTGCCAGTAGTGGGACTAGCTTAGGGGATGAGCAGTTCTTC
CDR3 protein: CASSGTSLGDEQFF

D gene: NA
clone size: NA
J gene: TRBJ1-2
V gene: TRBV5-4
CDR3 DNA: TGTGCCAGCAGCTTCTCAGGGCTCCACTATGGCTACACCTTC
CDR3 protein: CASSFSGLHYGYTF

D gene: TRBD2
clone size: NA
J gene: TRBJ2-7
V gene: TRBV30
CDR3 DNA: TGTGCCTGGACCGCGGGAGGCTACGAGCAGTACTTC
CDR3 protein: CAWTAGGYEQYF

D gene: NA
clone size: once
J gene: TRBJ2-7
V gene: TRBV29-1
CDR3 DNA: TGCAGCGTGGAGACTAGTTGGGAGGGGGGTCGCTACGAGCAGTACTTC
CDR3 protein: CSVETSWEGGRYEQYF

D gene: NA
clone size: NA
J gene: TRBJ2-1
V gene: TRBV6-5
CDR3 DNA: TGTGCCACTATGGTTAGCGGCCCCTACAATGAGCAGTTCTTC
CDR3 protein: CATMVSGPYNEQFF

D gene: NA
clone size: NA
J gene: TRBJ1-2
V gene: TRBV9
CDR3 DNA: TGTGCCAGCAGCGCCCAGTCTTCTAACTATGGCTACACCTTC
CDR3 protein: CASSAQSSNYGYTF

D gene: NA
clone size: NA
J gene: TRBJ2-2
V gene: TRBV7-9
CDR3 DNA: TGTGCCAGCAGCTTAGTGGCAGTCTTGAACACCGGGGAGCTGTTTTTT
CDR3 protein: CASSLVAVLNTGELFF

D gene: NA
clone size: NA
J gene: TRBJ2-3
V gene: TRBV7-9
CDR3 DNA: TGTGCCAGCAGCCTATCCTCTAGCACAGATACGCAGTATTTT
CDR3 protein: CASSLSSSTDTQYF

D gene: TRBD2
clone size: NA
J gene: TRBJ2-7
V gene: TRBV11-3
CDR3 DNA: TGTGCCAGCAGCCCGGGACTAGCGGGAGGACCCTACGAGCAGTACTTC
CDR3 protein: CASSPGLAGGPYEQYF

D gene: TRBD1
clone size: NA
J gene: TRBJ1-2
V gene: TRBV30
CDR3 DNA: TGTGCCTGGAGTCGCCAGTCAGGGGGCGGCTATGGCTACACCTTC
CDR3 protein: CAWSRQSGGGYGYTF

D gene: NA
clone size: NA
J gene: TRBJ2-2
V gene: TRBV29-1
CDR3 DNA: TGCAGCGCTCTGCCCAGAGGGGGTGGCACCGGGGAGCTGTTTTTT
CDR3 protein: CSALPRGGGTGELFF

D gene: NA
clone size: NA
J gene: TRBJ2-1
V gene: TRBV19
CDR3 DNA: TGTGCCAGTGGGTACAATGAGCAGTTCTTC
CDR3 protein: CASGYNEQFF